This T cell receptor (beta chain) was captured by sequencing in a study of blood T cell repertoires in COVID-19. In the study overall: Both acute and convalescent COVID-19 samples were obtained from the United States, Italy and Spain. PBMCs, B-cell-depleted T cells, or T cells provided the cDNA or gDNA that made up the material.

The CDR3 has 16 residues. Between the trimmed V and J ends, which lost 3 bases and 2 bases, there was a span of 17 bases. Germline CDR1 reads SGHRS; CDR2 reads YFSETQ. Sequencing was performed with immunoSEQ multiplex PCR; in TCRdb, only in-frame clones are kept and a portion is missing. The table has some 240,000 clones, 80% to 85% seen once. This sequence originates from an older woman with active or convalescent COVID-19. The sample taken for sequencing was peripheral blood. This sequence joins TRBV5-1 and TRBJ1-2; tentative D call: TRBD1 (5 bases). The CDR3 nucleotides read TGCGCCAGCAGCTCAGGGCTGGCGCTTAGAAACTATGGCTACACCTTC. Translating gives CASSSGLALRNYGYTF.